This TCR beta chain was retrieved from a study of metastatic and nonmetastatic thyroid tumors. Regarding the study as a whole: Significantly greater TCR beta diversity was reportedly found in malignant thyroid tumors than in benign nodules (in blood and tumor).

This clone came up many times. The antigen is not known. With MiXCR, TCRdb reprocessed the PCR reads. Among more than 35,000 clones, approximately 17% were seen once, and the ten largest hold roughly 6.2%. Patients underwent thyroid surgery, and none had received any treatment before it. This CDR3 spans 18 amino acids. V lost 2 bases to trimming and J lost 2 bases, with 20 bases between them. CDR1 and CDR2 (germline): SGHTA, FQGNSA. This receptor was obtained from a male donor with papillary thyroid cancer or a benign thyroid nodule (not recorded which). Some clones in this sample may be carry-over from other donors' samples. Sequencing used blood. The V gene is TRBV7-2, the J gene TRBJ2-3; D may correspond to TRBD1 or TRBD2 (6 bases each). The CDR3 protein is CASSLRVGTLAPTDTQYF. CDR3 coding DNA: TGTGCCAGCAGCTTACGAGTGGGGACACTAGCTCCCACAGATACGCAGTATTTT.